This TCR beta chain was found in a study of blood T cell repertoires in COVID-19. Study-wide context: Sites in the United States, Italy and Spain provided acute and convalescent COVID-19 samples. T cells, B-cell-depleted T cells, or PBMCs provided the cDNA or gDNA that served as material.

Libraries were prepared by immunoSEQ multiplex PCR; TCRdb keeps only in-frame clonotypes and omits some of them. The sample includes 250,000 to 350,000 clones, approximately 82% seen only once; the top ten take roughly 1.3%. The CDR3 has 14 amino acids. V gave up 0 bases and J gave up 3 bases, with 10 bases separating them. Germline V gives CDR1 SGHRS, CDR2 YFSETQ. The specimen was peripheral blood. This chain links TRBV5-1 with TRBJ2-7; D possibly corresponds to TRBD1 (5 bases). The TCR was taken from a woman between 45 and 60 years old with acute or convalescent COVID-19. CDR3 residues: CASSLEGARYEQYF. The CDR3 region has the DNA TGCGCCAGCAGCTTGGAAGGGGCGCGCTACGAGCAGTACTTC.